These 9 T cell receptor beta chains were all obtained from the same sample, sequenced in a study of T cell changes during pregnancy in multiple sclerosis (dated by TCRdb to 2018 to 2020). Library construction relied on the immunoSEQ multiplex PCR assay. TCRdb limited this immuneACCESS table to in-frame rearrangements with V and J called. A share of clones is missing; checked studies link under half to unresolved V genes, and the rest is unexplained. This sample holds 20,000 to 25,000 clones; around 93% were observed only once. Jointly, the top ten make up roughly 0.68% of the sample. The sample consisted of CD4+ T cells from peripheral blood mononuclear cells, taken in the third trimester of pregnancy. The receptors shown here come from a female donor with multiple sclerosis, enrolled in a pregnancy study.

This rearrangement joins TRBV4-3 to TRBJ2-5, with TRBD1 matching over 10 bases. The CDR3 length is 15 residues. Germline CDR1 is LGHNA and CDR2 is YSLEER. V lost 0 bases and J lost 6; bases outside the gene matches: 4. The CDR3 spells CASSQDRQGAKTQYF. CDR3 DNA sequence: TGCGCCAGCAGCCAAGATAGACAGGGGGCAAAGACCCAGTACTTC.

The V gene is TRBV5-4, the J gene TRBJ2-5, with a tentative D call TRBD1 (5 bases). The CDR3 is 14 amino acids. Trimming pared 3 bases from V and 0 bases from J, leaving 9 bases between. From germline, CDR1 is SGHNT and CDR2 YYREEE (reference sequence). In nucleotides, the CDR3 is TGTGCCAGCAGCTCAGTACAGGACCAAGAGACCCAGTACTTC. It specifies CASSSVQDQETQYF. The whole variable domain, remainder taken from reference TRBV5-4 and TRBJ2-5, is ETGVTQSPTHLIKTRGQQVTLRCSSQSGHNTVSWYQQALGQGPQFIFQYYREEENGRGNFPPRFSGLQFPNYSSELNVNALELDDSALYLCASSSVQDQETQYFGPGTRLLVL.

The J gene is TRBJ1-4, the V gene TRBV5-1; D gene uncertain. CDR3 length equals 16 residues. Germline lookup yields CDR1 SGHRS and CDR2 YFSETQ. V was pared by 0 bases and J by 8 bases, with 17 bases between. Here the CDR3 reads CASSLVGVGGEEKLFF. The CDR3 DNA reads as TGCGCCAGCAGCTTGGTTGGGGTTGGAGGAGAGGAAAAACTGTTTTTT.

The DNA of the CDR3 is TGCACCAGCAGCCAAGATACCGGGGGGGCCCGTGAGACCCAGTACTTC. Its translation is CTSSQDTGGARETQYF. The chain couples TRBV1 to TRBJ2-5; the D call TRBD2 from the table was never checked on the DNA. TRBV1 counts as a pseudogene. The CDR3 runs to 16 residues.

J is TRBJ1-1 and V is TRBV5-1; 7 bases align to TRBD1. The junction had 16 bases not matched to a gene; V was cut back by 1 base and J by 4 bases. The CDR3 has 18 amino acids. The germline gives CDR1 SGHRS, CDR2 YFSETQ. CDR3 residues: CASSLYSQGGYGTTEAFF. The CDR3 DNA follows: TGCGCCAGCAGCTTGTACTCCCAGGGGGGATATGGAACCACTGAAGCTTTCTTT. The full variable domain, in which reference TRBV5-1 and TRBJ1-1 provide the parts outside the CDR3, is KAGVTQTPRYLIKTRGQQVTLSCSPISGHRSVSWYQQTPGQGLQFLFEYFSETQRNKGNFPGRFSGRQFSNSRSEMNVSTLELGDSALYLCASSLYSQGGYGTTEAFFGQGTRLTVV.

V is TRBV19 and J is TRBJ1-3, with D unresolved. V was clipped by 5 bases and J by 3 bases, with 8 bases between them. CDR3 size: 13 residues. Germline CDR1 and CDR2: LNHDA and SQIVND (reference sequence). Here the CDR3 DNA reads TGTGCCAGTAGTCCGGCGGTTGGAAACACCATATATTTT. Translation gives CASSPAVGNTIYF.

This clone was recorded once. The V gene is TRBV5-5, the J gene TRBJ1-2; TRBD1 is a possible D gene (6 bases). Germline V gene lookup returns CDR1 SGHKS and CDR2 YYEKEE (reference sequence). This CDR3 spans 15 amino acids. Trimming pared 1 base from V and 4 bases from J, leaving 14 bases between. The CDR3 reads CASSLLAGAVYGYTF. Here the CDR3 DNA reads TGTGCCAGCAGCTTGTTGGCAGGGGCTGTCTATGGCTACACCTTC. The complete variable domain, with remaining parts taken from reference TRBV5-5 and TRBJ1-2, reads DAGVTQSPTHLIKTRGQQVTLRCSPISGHKSVSWYQQVLGQGPQFIFQYYEKEERGRGNFPDRFSARQFPNYSSELNVNALLLGDSALYLCASSLLAGAVYGYTFGSGTRLTVV.

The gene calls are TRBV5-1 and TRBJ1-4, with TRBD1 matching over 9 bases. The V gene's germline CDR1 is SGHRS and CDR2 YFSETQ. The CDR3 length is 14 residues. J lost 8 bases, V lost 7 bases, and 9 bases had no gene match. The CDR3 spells CASRHRTGEEKLFF. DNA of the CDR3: TGCGCCAGCCGACATCGGACAGGGGAGGAAAAACTGTTTTTT. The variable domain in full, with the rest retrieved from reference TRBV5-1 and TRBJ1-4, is KAGVTQTPRYLIKTRGQQVTLSCSPISGHRSVSWYQQTPGQGLQFLFEYFSETQRNKGNFPGRFSGRQFSNSRSEMNVSTLELGDSALYLCASRHRTGEEKLFFGSGTQLSVL.

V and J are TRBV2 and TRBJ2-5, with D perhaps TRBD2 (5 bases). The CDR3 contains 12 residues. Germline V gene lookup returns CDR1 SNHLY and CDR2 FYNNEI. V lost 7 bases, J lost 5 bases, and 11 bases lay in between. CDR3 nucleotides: TGTGCCAGCACGATGGCGGGTGAGACCCAGTACTTC. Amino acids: CASTMAGETQYF.